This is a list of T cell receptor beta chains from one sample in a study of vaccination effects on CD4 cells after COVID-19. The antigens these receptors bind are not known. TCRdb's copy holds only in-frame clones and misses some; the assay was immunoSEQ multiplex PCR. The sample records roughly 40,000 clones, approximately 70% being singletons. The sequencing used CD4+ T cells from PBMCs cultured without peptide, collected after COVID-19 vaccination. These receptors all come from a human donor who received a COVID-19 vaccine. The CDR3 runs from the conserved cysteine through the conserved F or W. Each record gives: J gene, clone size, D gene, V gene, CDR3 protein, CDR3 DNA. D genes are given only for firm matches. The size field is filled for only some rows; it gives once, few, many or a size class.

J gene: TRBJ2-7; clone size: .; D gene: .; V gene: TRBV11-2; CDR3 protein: CASSSGTGPYEQYF; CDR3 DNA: TGTGCCAGCAGCTCAGGGACGGGGCCCTACGAGCAGTACTTC
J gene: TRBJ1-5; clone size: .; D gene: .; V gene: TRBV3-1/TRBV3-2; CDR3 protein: CASSRDTRLQPQHF; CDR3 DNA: TGTGCCAGCAGCCGGGACACCCGCCTTCAGCCCCAGCATTTT
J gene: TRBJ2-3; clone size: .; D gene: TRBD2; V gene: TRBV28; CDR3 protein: CASRQTSGGVNTQYF; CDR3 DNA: TGTGCCAGCAGGCAGACTAGCGGGGGAGTGAATACGCAGTATTTT
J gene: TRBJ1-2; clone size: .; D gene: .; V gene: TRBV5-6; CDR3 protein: CASSLVYEGPGYTF; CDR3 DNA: TGTGCCAGCAGCTTGGTTTATGAGGGACCGGGCTACACCTTC
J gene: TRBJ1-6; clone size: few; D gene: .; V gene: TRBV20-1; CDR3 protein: CSASSISYNSPLHF; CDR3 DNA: TGCAGTGCTAGTTCCATATCCTATAATTCACCCCTCCACTTT
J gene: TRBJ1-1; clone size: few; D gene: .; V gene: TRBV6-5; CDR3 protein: CASSNQMNTEAFF; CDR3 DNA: TGTGCCAGCAGCAACCAGATGAACACTGAAGCTTTCTTT
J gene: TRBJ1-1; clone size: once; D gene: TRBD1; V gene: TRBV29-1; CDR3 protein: CSVDQGAVNTEAFF; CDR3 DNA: TGCAGCGTTGACCAGGGGGCAGTGAACACTGAAGCTTTCTTT
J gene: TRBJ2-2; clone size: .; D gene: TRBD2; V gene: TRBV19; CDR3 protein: CASSNPSGRARTGELFF; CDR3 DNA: TGTGCCAGTAGTAACCCTAGCGGGAGGGCCAGGACCGGGGAGCTGTTTTTT
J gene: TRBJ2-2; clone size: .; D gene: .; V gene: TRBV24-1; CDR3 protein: CATSDPATGNTGELFF; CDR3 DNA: TGTGCCACCAGTGATCCTGCCACCGGGAACACCGGGGAGCTGTTTTTT
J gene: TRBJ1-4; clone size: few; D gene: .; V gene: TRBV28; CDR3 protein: CASSPGGINEKLFF; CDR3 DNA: TGTGCCAGCAGCCCGGGGGGGATTAATGAAAAACTGTTTTTT
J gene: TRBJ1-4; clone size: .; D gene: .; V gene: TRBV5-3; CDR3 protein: CARSCTGQATNEKLFF; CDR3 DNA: TGTGCCAGAAGCTGTACAGGGCAAGCAACTAATGAAAAACTGTTTTTT
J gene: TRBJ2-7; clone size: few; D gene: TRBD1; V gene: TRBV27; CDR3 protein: CASRRRTGNSPLYYEQYF; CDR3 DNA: TGTGCCAGCAGAAGGCGGACAGGGAATTCCCCCCTTTACTACGAGCAGTACTTC
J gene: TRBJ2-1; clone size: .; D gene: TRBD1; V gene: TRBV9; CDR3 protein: CASSSATGSSYNEQFF; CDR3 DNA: TGTGCCAGCAGCTCGGCGACAGGGAGCTCCTACAATGAGCAGTTCTTC
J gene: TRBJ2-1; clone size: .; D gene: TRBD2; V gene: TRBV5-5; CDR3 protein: CASSLVGRGYNEQFF; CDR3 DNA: TGTGCCAGCAGCTTGGTCGGGAGGGGTTACAATGAGCAGTTCTTC
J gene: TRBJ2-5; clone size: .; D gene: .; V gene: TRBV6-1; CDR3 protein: CASRRSVETQYF; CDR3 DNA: TGTGCCAGCAGACGGTCCGTGGAGACCCAGTACTTC
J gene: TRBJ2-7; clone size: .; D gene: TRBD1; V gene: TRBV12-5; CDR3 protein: CASGLGTGTGAYEQYF; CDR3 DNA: TGTGCTAGTGGTTTGGGAACCGGGACAGGGGCCTACGAGCAGTACTTC
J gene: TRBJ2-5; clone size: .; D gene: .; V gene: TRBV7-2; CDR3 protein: CASSTPSGWRETQYF; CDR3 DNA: TGTGCCAGCAGCACCCCTAGTGGGTGGCGGGAGACCCAGTACTTC
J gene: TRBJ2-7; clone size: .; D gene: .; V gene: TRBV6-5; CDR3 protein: CASSYEGSSYEQYF; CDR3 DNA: TGTGCCAGCAGTTACGAGGGGAGCTCCTACGAGCAGTACTTC
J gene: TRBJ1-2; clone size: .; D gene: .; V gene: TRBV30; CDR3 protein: CAWSEGTVYGYTF; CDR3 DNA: TGTGCCTGGAGTGAAGGGACGGTATATGGCTACACCTTC
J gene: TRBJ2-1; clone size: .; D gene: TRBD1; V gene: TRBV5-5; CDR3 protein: CASSLGQGSYNEQFF; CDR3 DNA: TGTGCCAGCAGCTTGGGACAGGGGTCCTACAATGAGCAGTTCTTC
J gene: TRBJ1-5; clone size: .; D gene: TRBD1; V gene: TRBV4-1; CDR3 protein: CASSTRQGGQPQHF; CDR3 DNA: TGCGCCAGCAGCACTCGACAGGGTGGGCAGCCCCAGCATTTT
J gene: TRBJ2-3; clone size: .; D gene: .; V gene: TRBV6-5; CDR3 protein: CASSSQGDTQYF; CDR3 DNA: TGTGCCAGCAGCTCACAGGGAGATACGCAGTATTTT